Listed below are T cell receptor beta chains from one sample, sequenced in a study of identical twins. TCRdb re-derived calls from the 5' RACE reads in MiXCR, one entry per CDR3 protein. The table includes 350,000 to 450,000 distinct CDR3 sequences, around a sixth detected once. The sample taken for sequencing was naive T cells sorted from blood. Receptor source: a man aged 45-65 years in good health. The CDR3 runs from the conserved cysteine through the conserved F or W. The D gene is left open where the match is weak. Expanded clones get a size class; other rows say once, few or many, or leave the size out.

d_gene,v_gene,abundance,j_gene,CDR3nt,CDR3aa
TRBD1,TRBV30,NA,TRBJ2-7,TGTGCCTGGAGCGCTGGGACAGGGGTCCACGAGCAGTACTTC,CAWSAGTGVHEQYF
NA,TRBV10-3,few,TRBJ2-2,TGTGCCAGCCAAAACACCGGGGAGCTGTTTTTT,CASQNTGELFF
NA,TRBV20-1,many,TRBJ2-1,TGCAGTGCTAGAGATCTGGAGGGACTCTACAATGAGCAGTTCTTC,CSARDLEGLYNEQFF
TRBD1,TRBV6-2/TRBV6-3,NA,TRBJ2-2,TGTGCCAGCAGTTACCTCCCGCTGACAGGGGGCCAAGCGAACACCGGGGAGCTGTTTTTT,CASSYLPLTGGQANTGELFF
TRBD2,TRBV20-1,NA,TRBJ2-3,TGCAGTGCTCTCAGGACTAGCGGGGGGTCCACAGATACGCAGTATTTT,CSALRTSGGSTDTQYF
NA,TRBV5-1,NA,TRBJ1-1,TGCGCCAGCAGCAGTAAGCCCAACACTGAAGCTTTCTTT,CASSSKPNTEAFF
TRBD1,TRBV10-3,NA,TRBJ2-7,TGTGCCATCAGTGATGTGTGGGGACAGGGTTTCAACGAGCAGTACTTC,CAISDVWGQGFNEQYF
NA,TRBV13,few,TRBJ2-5,TGTGCCAGCAGCTTGAGGAGCCTGGCGCCCCAAGAGACCCAGTACTTC,CASSLRSLAPQETQYF
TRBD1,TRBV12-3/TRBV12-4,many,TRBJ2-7,TGTGCCAGCAGTTTCCCTGACAGGGGGTTCTACGAGCAGTACTTC,CASSFPDRGFYEQYF
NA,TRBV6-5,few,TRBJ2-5,TGTGCCAGCAGTTACTGGGGGGACCAAGACACCCAGTACTTC,CASSYWGDQDTQYF
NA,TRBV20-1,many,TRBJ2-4,TGCAGTGCTAGAAAGGCCCAAAAAAACATTCAGTACTTC,CSARKAQKNIQYF
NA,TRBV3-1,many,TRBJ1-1,TGTGCCAGCAGCCAAATATCGAACACTGAAGCTTTCTTT,CASSQISNTEAFF
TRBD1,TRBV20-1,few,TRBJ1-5,TGCAGTGTAGGACAGGGGGCTAATCAGCCCCAGCATTTT,CSVGQGANQPQHF
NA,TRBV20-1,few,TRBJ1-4,TGCAGTGCTTCAAACCCCATGGAGGCTCGGTGGGTGTTTTTT,CSASNPMEARWVFF
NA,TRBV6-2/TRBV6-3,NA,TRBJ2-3,TGTGCCAGCAGTTTGCCGATGACTACTACATTGGATACGCAGTATTTT,CASSLPMTTTLDTQYF
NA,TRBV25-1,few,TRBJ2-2,TGTGCCAGCAGTGTTGGGTCGAACACCGGGGAGCTGTTTTTT,CASSVGSNTGELFF
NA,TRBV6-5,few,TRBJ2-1,TGTGCCAGCAGTTACAAGACCGGCCGTTCCTACAATGAGCAGTTCTTC,CASSYKTGRSYNEQFF
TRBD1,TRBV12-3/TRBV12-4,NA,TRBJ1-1,TGTGCCAGCAGTGGACAGGAGCTAAGGAACACTGAAGCTTTCTTT,CASSGQELRNTEAFF
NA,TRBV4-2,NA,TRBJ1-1,TGTGCCAGCGGTGCTAGGGGCGGCGCAACTGAAGCTTTCTTT,CASGARGGATEAFF
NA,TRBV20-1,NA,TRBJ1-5,TGCAGCGGCGGGACGGACAATCAGCCCCAGCATTTT,CSGGTDNQPQHF
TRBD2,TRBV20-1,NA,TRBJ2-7,TGCAGTGCTAGGAGAGCGGGAGGATACGAGCAGTACTTC,CSARRAGGYEQYF
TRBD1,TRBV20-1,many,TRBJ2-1,TGCAGTGCTGACACGGGACAGGGGATAGGTGAGCAGTTCTTC,CSADTGQGIGEQFF
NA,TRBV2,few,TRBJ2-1,TGTGCCAGCAGTGGTCTCGGATCCAATGAGCAGTTCTTC,CASSGLGSNEQFF
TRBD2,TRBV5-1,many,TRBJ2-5,TGCGCCAGCAGCTTGGCCCGGACTAGCGGATATAGGGAGACCCAGTACTTC,CASSLARTSGYRETQYF
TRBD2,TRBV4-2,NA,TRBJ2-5,TGTGCCAGCAGCGCTAGCGGGGAAGAGACCCAGTACTTC,CASSASGEETQYF
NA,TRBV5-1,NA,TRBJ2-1,TGCGCCAGCAGCTTTCGACTCGAGGGGAAGTCCTACAATGAGCAGTTCTTC,CASSFRLEGKSYNEQFF
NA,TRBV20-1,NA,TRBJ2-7,TGCAGTACCCGACTAGTTTCCTCCTACGAGCAGTACTTC,CSTRLVSSYEQYF
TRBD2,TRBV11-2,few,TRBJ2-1,TGTGCCAGCAGCTTTGGTCTAGCGGGGGGCCTCTCCTACAATGAGCAGTTCTTC,CASSFGLAGGLSYNEQFF
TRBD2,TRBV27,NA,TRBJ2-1,TGTGCCAGCTCATTAAGGACTAGCGGATATTACTACAATGAGCAGTTCTTC,CASSLRTSGYYYNEQFF
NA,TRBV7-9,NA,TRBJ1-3,TGTGCCAGCAGCTTATGGGGGAGCTCTGGAAACACCATATATTTT,CASSLWGSSGNTIYF
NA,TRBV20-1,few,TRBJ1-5,TGCAGTGCTAGCCATTCGAAGTGGGGCAATCAGCCCCAGCATTTT,CSASHSKWGNQPQHF
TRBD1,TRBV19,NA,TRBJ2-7,TGTGCCAGTAATCTCACAGGGGCCGACATCGAGCAGTACTTC,CASNLTGADIEQYF
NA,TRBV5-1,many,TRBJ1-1,TGCGCCAGCAGCTTAGGGGTCATGAACACTGAAGCTTTCTTT,CASSLGVMNTEAFF
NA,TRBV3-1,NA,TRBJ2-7,TGTGCCAGCAGCCAAAGTCCGACCTACTACGAGCAGTACTTC,CASSQSPTYYEQYF
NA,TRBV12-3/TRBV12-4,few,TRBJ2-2,TGTGCCAGCACCCTAGGCGGGACGGTGAACACCGGGGAGCTGTTTTTT,CASTLGGTVNTGELFF
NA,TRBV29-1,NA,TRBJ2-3,TGCAGCGGGGCAGAGACAGATACGCAGTATTTT,CSGAETDTQYF